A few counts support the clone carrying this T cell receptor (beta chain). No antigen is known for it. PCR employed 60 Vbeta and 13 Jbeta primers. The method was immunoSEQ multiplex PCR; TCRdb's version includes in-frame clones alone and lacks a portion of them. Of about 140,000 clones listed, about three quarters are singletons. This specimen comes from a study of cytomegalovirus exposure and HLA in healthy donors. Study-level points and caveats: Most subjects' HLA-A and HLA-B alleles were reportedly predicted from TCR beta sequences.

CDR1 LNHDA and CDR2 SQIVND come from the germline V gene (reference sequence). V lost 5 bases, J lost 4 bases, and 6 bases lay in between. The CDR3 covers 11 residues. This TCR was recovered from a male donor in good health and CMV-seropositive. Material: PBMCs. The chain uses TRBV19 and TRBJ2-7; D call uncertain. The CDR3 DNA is TGTGCCAGTAGTTACGGTTACGAGCAGTACTTC. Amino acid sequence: CASSYGYEQYF.